Listed below are T cell receptor beta chains from one sample, sequenced in a study of regulatory T cells in long-lasting Graves disease. MiXCR, applied by TCRdb to the multiplex PCR reads, yields one record per CDR3 protein. Here the sample spans fewer than 650,000 distinct CDR3 sequences, 16% being singletons. The data were also submitted as part of a second study, on T cells in Graves' hyperthyroidism and ophthalmopathy.

The specimen comprised peripheral blood mononuclear cells (PBMCs), sampled at new diagnosis, from a patient treated with antithyroid drugs. The receptors originated from a man in his late teens or twenties with Graves disease. Each CDR3 is given with its conserved first and last residue. Fields, in order: D gene, J gene, clone size, V gene, CDR3 protein, CDR3 DNA. The D gene is left open where the match is weak. Clone size is stated in some rows and not others, as once, few, many or a class when expanded.

TRBD2 TRBJ2-3 many TRBV11-1 CASSFILADTGTDTQYF TGTGCCAGCAGCTTCATTCTAGCGGATACCGGCACAGATACGCAGTATTTT
. TRBJ1-1 many TRBV28 CASARQNTEAFF TGTGCCAGCGCACGTCAGAACACTGAAGCTTTCTTT
. TRBJ2-7 many TRBV28 CASSLSDSRYEQYF TGTGCCAGCAGTTTATCGGACAGCAGATACGAGCAGTACTTC
. TRBJ1-1 few TRBV6-5 CASSYRGWTEAFF TGTGCCAGCAGTTACAGGGGCTGGACTGAAGCTTTCTTT
. TRBJ2-3 few TRBV19 CASSRLSTDTQYF TGTGCCAGTAGTAGGCTTAGCACAGATACGCAGTATTTT
TRBD1 TRBJ1-2 . TRBV7-2 CASSVPGTGGYYGYTF TGTGCCAGCAGCGTACCCGGGACAGGGGGCTACTATGGCTACACCTTC
TRBD2 TRBJ2-7 many TRBV6-1 CASRGLAGRSYEQYF TGTGCCAGCAGGGGACTAGCGGGACGCTCCTACGAGCAGTACTTC
. TRBJ1-5 . TRBV6-2/TRBV6-3 CASSYRGSQPQHF TGTGCCAGCAGTTACCGAGGGAGTCAGCCCCAGCATTTT
TRBD1 TRBJ2-2 few TRBV18 CASSDRELHEAGELFF TGTGCCAGCTCCGACAGGGAACTTCACGAGGCCGGGGAGCTGTTTTTT
. TRBJ2-3 many TRBV2 CASLELNTDTQYF TGTGCCAGCCTCGAGTTGAACACAGATACGCAGTATTTT
TRBD2 TRBJ2-3 many TRBV20-1 CSAYDSGRAPDTQYF TGCAGTGCTTATGATAGCGGGAGGGCCCCAGATACGCAGTATTTT
TRBD1 TRBJ1-4 few TRBV18 CASSRTRGTGTEKLFF TGTGCCAGCTCCAGGACCCGCGGGACAGGGACTGAAAAACTGTTTTTT
. TRBJ2-7 . TRBV7-2 CASSPLGGGYEQYF TGTGCCAGCAGCCCCCTAGGGGGGGGTTACGAGCAGTACTTC
TRBD1 TRBJ2-7 . TRBV11-2 CASSLVDRGHEQYF TGTGCCAGCAGCTTAGTCGACAGGGGCCACGAGCAGTACTTC
. TRBJ1-1 few TRBV14 CASSWDFMNTEAFF TGTGCCAGCAGCTGGGACTTCATGAACACTGAAGCTTTCTTT
. TRBJ1-4 many TRBV30 CAWSLGGTNEKLFF TGTGCCTGGAGCTTGGGGGGAACTAATGAAAAACTGTTTTTT
TRBD2 TRBJ2-3 . TRBV20-1 CSATPGLAGTDTQYF TGCAGTGCAACACCGGGACTAGCGGGCACAGATACGCAGTATTTT
. TRBJ1-1 many TRBV5-1 CASSLSSDTEAFF TGCGCCAGCAGCTTAAGCTCGGACACTGAAGCTTTCTTT
. TRBJ2-7 many TRBV12-3/TRBV12-4 CASSSGTVSYEQYF TGTGCCAGCAGTTCCGGGACTGTCTCCTACGAGCAGTACTTC
TRBD2 TRBJ2-1 many TRBV12-3/TRBV12-4 CASSKTSGGYNEQFF TGTGCCAGCAGCAAGACTAGCGGGGGGTACAATGAGCAGTTCTTC
. TRBJ1-2 many TRBV27 CASRPGPPNYGYTF TGTGCCAGCAGGCCAGGGCCTCCTAACTATGGCTACACCTTC
. TRBJ2-7 . TRBV27 CASSSRRPAGLYEQYF TGTGCCAGCAGTTCACGACGTCCGGCGGGCCTCTACGAGCAGTACTTC
TRBD1 TRBJ2-7 few TRBV12-3/TRBV12-4 CASSSDYRGTPDF TGTGCCAGCAGCTCCGATTACAGGGGTACCCCCGACTTC
. TRBJ2-3 few TRBV5-4 CASSLDHKGTDTQYF TGTGCCAGCAGCTTGGACCACAAGGGGACAGATACGCAGTATTTT
TRBD1 TRBJ2-1 many TRBV5-6 CASSGTGRTYNEQFF TGTGCCAGCAGCGGGACAGGGAGGACTTACAATGAGCAGTTCTTC
. TRBJ2-5 many TRBV19 CASSMDQETQYF TGTGCCAGTAGTATGGACCAAGAGACCCAGTACTTC
. TRBJ2-1 few TRBV5-4 CASSGGDRIYNEQFF TGTGCCAGCAGCGGCGGCGACAGGATTTACAATGAGCAGTTCTTC
. TRBJ2-3 . TRBV19 CASSIAQGGGTQYF TGTGCCAGTAGTATTGCCCAGGGGGGAGGTACGCAGTATTTT
. TRBJ1-5 many TRBV6-2/TRBV6-3 CASSVKNSNQPQHF TGTGCCAGCAGTGTCAAGAATAGCAATCAGCCCCAGCATTTT
TRBD1 TRBJ2-7 many TRBV2 CASRVSRDRPHEQYF TGTGCCAGCAGAGTAAGCCGGGACAGGCCCCACGAGCAGTACTTC
. TRBJ2-5 many TRBV15 CATSRGGGETQYF TGTGCCACCAGCAGAGGTGGTGGGGAGACCCAGTACTTC
. TRBJ1-1 many TRBV20-1 CSAGVPTGTLSEAFF TGCAGTGCTGGAGTACCAACAGGGACACTGTCCGAAGCTTTCTTT
. TRBJ1-3 many TRBV7-8 CASSFLPRAGSGNTIYF TGTGCCAGCAGCTTCCTCCCGAGGGCCGGCTCTGGAAACACCATATATTTT
TRBD2 TRBJ2-2 . TRBV11-3 CASSLWLIPAAGGNTGELFF TGTGCCAGCAGCTTATGGTTGATACCGGCAGCGGGAGGGAACACCGGGGAGCTGTTTTTT
. TRBJ2-7 . TRBV5-1 CASSFGDEGISYEQYF TGCGCCAGCAGCTTCGGGGATGAGGGGATCTCCTACGAGCAGTACTTC
TRBD2 TRBJ2-5 few TRBV9 CASSVGPGLARQETQYF TGTGCCAGCAGCGTCGGACCGGGACTAGCTCGCCAAGAGACCCAGTACTTC
. TRBJ1-2 few TRBV20-1 CSAIPGVPYGYTF TGCAGTGCTATTCCGGGGGTCCCCTATGGCTACACCTTC
TRBD2 TRBJ2-1 many TRBV5-1 CASSLGAGALNEQFF TGCGCCAGCAGCTTGGGGGCGGGAGCACTGAATGAGCAGTTCTTC